Below, one T cell receptor (beta chain) is given with its context. The target antigen is unknown. The CDR3 length is 12 residues. Trimming took off 3 bases at V and 8 bases at J, with 12 bases between the two ends. Germline V gene sequence: CDR1 SQVTM, CDR2 ANQGSEA. PCR employed 60 Vbeta and 13 Jbeta primers. Sequencing used immunoSEQ multiplex PCR; TCRdb keeps in-frame clones, though not all of them. This listing includes roughly 60,000 clones. The sample belongs to a study of cytomegalovirus exposure and HLA in healthy donors. At the level of the study: Genotyping of more than 300 donors showed that roughly 80% belonged to the Caucasian-associated ancestry cluster. Findings and limits, study-wide: Presence/absence analyses took donor sequencing depth as roughly uniform. Links to common viral pathogens appeared, in a later analysis, for several of the most significant clusters.

The TCR comes from a male donor in good health and CMV-seronegative. The rearrangement links TRBV29-1 to TRBJ2-3, with TRBD2 as a possible D gene (5 bases). The sample taken for sequencing was PBMCs. CDR3 nucleotide sequence: TGCAGCGTTGATACCGGGGTCGGTACGCAGTATTTT. This encodes CSVDTGVGTQYF.